This T cell receptor (beta chain) was recorded in a study of shared clonotypes between healthy human individuals. Study-wide points: With a handful of donors compared, 4% to 5% of naive CD4 clonotypes were shared.

This clone showed up many times. The antigen is undetermined. At the DNA level, this CDR3 is encoded by other sequences in the same sample as well. The test was conducted at deep level. Profiling relied on immunoSEQ multiplex PCR, and the TCRdb table lists in-frame clones only, not all of them. This table has nearly 1 million clones, 70% to 85% appearing once. CDR1 and CDR2 from the germline V gene are SGHTA and FQGNSA. Deletions cut 2 bases from V and 5 bases from J, with 7 bases between. The CDR3 sequence is 14 residues long. Sequenced: memory CD4+ T cells sorted from blood. Subset described: CD45RA-negative fraction. The chain combines TRBV7-2 with TRBJ1-6; a weak D match, TRBD1 (5 bases). The sequence was obtained from a man aged 18 to 30 in good health. The CDR3 sequence is CASSLQGDNSPLHF. CDR3 in DNA: TGTGCCAGCAGCTTACAGGGTGATAATTCACCCCTCCACTTT.